The rows below give T cell receptor beta chains drawn from one sample of a study of blood T cell repertoires in COVID-19. Clones were read by immunoSEQ multiplex PCR, and TCRdb kept only the in-frame ones, dropping some. This sample has about 310,000 clones, with 87% found just once. The source material was PBMCs or T cells enriched from blood (not recorded which). The receptors here all came from a woman aged 18-29 years who had recovered from COVID-19. Each CDR3 is given with its conserved first and last residue. A D gene is named only where the DNA matches it firmly. The size field is filled for only some rows; it gives once, few, many or a size class.

J gene	D gene	clone size	V gene	CDR3 protein	CDR3 DNA
TRBJ2-2	-	-	TRBV5-1	CASSLAQGSNTGELFF	TGCGCCAGCAGCTTGGCACAGGGTTCGAACACCGGGGAGCTGTTTTTT
TRBJ1-2	TRBD1	-	TRBV28	CASSSTGVAGYTF	TGTGCCAGCAGCTCGACAGGGGTGGCTGGCTACACCTTC
TRBJ2-4	TRBD1	-	TRBV5-1	CASSLGTGTGYSIQYF	TGCGCCAGCAGCTTGGGGACAGGGACAGGATATAGCATTCAGTACTTC
TRBJ2-2	-	-	TRBV3-1/TRBV3-2	CASSRNDRRGELFF	TGTGCCAGCAGCCGTAATGACAGGAGGGGGGAGCTGTTTTTT
TRBJ1-2	-	-	TRBV7-5	CVRSPGDLSYGYTF	TGTGTCAGAAGCCCGGGAGACCTCTCCTATGGCTACACCTTC
TRBJ1-1	-	-	TRBV5-1	CASSLAMESGEAFF	TGCGCCAGCAGCTTGGCAATGGAGAGTGGTGAAGCTTTCTTT
TRBJ2-1	TRBD2	-	TRBV9	CASSVQLATPYNEQFF	TGTGCCAGCAGCGTTCAACTAGCGACACCCTACAATGAGCAGTTCTTC
TRBJ1-3	-	-	TRBV27	CASSPRPGNTIYF	TGTGCCAGCAGTCCCAGGCCTGGAAACACCATATATTTT
TRBJ1-4	-	once	TRBV6-5	CASTSSTLTEKLFF	TGTGCCAGCACCAGTTCCACCCTTACTGAAAAACTGTTTTTT
TRBJ1-1	TRBD1	-	TRBV4-1	CASSQVGTSRGFRTEAFF	TGCGCCAGCAGCCAAGTGGGGACGAGCAGGGGGTTTAGGACTGAAGCTTTCTTT
TRBJ2-7	TRBD1	-	TRBV6-2/TRBV6-3	CASSQPGQGKQQYF	TGTGCCAGCAGTCAGCCGGGACAGGGTAAGCAGCAGTACTTC
TRBJ2-7	TRBD1	-	TRBV18	CASSPKRDSSYEQYF	TGTGCCAGCTCACCAAAACGGGACAGCTCCTACGAGCAGTACTTC
TRBJ2-2	-	-	TRBV1	CTSSQSSGGGNTGELFF	TGCACCAGCAGCCAATCGTCGGGCGGAGGGAATACCGGGGAGCTGTTTTTT
TRBJ2-7	-	-	TRBV9	CASSADQQVREQYF	TGTGCCAGCAGCGCCGATCAACAGGTCCGAGAGCAGTACTTC
TRBJ2-7	TRBD1	-	TRBV5-6	CASSLGTGQGYEQYF	TGTGCCAGCAGCTTGGGAACGGGACAGGGATACGAGCAGTACTTC
TRBJ2-1	TRBD2	-	TRBV15	CATSRAILGGGDNEQFF	TGTGCCACCAGCAGAGCCATTTTGGGTGGGGGGGACAATGAGCAGTTCTTC
TRBJ2-7	TRBD1	few	TRBV19	CASSIIGTGPYEQYF	TGTGCCAGTAGTATCATCGGGACAGGGCCCTACGAGCAGTACTTC
TRBJ2-7	TRBD1	-	TRBV6-5	CASSYDRGPYEQYF	TGTGCCAGCAGTTATGACAGGGGCCCCTACGAGCAGTACTTC
TRBJ1-2	-	-	TRBV7-9	CASSTSGLHGYTF	TGTGCCAGCAGTACTTCTGGGCTCCATGGCTACACCTTC
TRBJ1-1	TRBD1	-	TRBV5-5	CASSLGPGGDTEAFF	TGTGCCAGCAGCTTGGGGCCAGGGGGCGACACTGAAGCTTTCTTT
TRBJ1-2	TRBD1	-	TRBV24-1	CATSENTISTGPNYGYTF	TGTGCCACCAGTGAAAACACTATATCGACAGGGCCTAACTATGGCTACACCTTC
TRBJ2-7	-	-	TRBV28	CASTPGHTYEQYF	TGTGCCAGCACTCCTGGACACACCTACGAGCAGTACTTC
TRBJ2-2	TRBD1	-	TRBV28	CATKPDRGRVTGELFF	TGTGCCACCAAACCCGACAGGGGGCGCGTCACCGGGGAGCTGTTTTTT
TRBJ2-7	TRBD1	-	TRBV10-3	CAIRPGQGESPYEQYF	TGTGCCATCAGGCCGGGACAGGGGGAGTCCCCCTACGAGCAGTACTTC
TRBJ2-3	-	-	TRBV5-4	CASSLFGSDTQYF	TGTGCCAGCAGCTTGTTCGGGTCAGATACGCAGTATTTT
TRBJ2-3	TRBD1	-	TRBV3-1/TRBV3-2	CASSHGTGTDTQYF	TGTGCCAGCAGCCACGGGACAGGCACAGATACGCAGTATTTT
TRBJ1-5	-	-	TRBV9	CASSPAGGNQPQHF	TGTGCCAGCAGCCCCGCGGGTGGCAATCAGCCCCAGCATTTT
TRBJ2-7	TRBD1	-	TRBV29-1	CSVTGQGASEQYF	TGCAGCGTTACGGGACAGGGGGCTTCCGAGCAGTACTTC
TRBJ1-2	TRBD1	-	TRBV29-1	CSVEDQDRSGYTF	TGCAGCGTTGAAGATCAGGACAGGTCTGGCTACACCTTC
TRBJ1-2	TRBD1	-	TRBV14	CASSQEGQGTYGYTF	TGTGCCAGCAGCCAAGAGGGACAGGGTACTTATGGCTACACCTTC
TRBJ2-5	TRBD2	-	TRBV7-3	CASSLGGGQETQYF	TGTGCCAGCAGCCTCGGCGGGGGGCAAGAGACCCAGTACTTC
TRBJ2-7	-	-	TRBV5-1	CASSLVDSSYEQYF	TGCGCCAGCAGCTTGGTCGACAGTTCCTACGAGCAGTACTTC
TRBJ2-7	-	-	TRBV9	CASSVGAGDYEQYF	TGTGCCAGCAGCGTAGGGGCCGGGGACTACGAGCAGTACTTC
TRBJ1-2	-	once	TRBV4-1	CASSQTPGMKYGYTF	TGCGCCAGCAGCCAAACTCCCGGGATGAAGTACGGCTACACCTTC
TRBJ2-2	TRBD2	-	TRBV7-9	CASSLSRGTSTTGELFF	TGTGCCAGCAGCTTATCCCGGGGGACTAGCACCACCGGGGAGCTGTTTTTT
TRBJ2-7	-	-	TRBV27	CASSLLGGLAYEQYF	TGTGCCAGCAGTTTATTGGGGGGGCTGGCTTACGAGCAGTACTTC
TRBJ2-5	-	-	TRBV11-2	CASSLAGFTGETQYF	TGTGCCAGCAGCTTAGCCGGCTTTACAGGAGAGACCCAGTACTTC
TRBJ1-4	TRBD1	few	TRBV7-3	CASSSQGAEEKLFF	TGTGCCAGCAGCTCGCAGGGGGCGGAGGAAAAACTGTTTTTT
TRBJ2-3	TRBD2	-	TRBV27	CASSFSWLAVSTDTQYF	TGTGCCAGCAGTTTTAGTTGGCTAGCGGTAAGCACAGATACGCAGTATTTT
TRBJ1-3	-	-	TRBV30	CAWSKGVSGNTIYF	TGTGCCTGGAGTAAGGGAGTCTCTGGAAACACCATATATTTT
TRBJ2-2	-	-	TRBV6-5	CASSYSRRAGELFF	TGTGCCAGCAGTTACTCGCGACGGGCCGGGGAGCTGTTTTTT
TRBJ1-1	TRBD1	-	TRBV25-1	CASTLSGGASEAFF	TGTGCCAGCACATTATCAGGGGGCGCGAGTGAAGCTTTCTTT
TRBJ1-1	-	few	TRBV5-1	CASSLRAGGNTEAFF	TGCGCCAGCAGCTTGCGGGCAGGAGGGAACACTGAAGCTTTCTTT
TRBJ2-1	TRBD2	-	TRBV3-1/TRBV3-2	CASSQWREGGVDEQFF	TGTGCCAGCAGCCAATGGCGGGAGGGCGGGGTCGATGAGCAGTTCTTC
TRBJ2-3	-	-	TRBV7-3	CASSRGSATDTQYF	TGTGCCAGCAGCCGAGGATCCGCCACAGATACGCAGTATTTT
TRBJ2-1	TRBD1	-	TRBV19	CASRPGQGRNEQFF	TGTGCCAGTAGACCGGGACAGGGCCGGAATGAGCAGTTCTTC
TRBJ1-2	TRBD1	-	TRBV4-2	CASGQPGTGVYGYTF	TGTGCCAGCGGCCAGCCCGGGACAGGGGTCTATGGCTACACCTTC
TRBJ1-6	TRBD1	-	TRBV27	CASSTQGQPASFYNSPLHF	TGTGCCAGCAGTACCCAGGGACAGCCCGCTTCTTTCTATAATTCACCCCTCCACTTT
TRBJ2-5	TRBD2	-	TRBV5-1	CASSFTGTSGSRGETQYF	TGCGCCAGCAGCTTTACCGGGACTAGCGGGAGTAGGGGTGAGACCCAGTACTTC
TRBJ2-7	TRBD1	-	TRBV6-5	CASLSGQRTYEQYF	TGTGCCAGCCTCTCGGGACAGCGAACCTACGAGCAGTACTTC
TRBJ2-3	-	-	TRBV28	CASNRLSGNTQYF	TGTGCCAGCAACCGACTCAGCGGAAATACGCAGTATTTT
TRBJ1-2	-	-	TRBV5-1	CASSLAPGEGYTF	TGCGCCAGCAGCTTGGCACCCGGGGAAGGCTACACCTTC
TRBJ2-7	-	-	TRBV3-1/TRBV3-2	CASSRPGASYEQYF	TGTGCCAGCAGCCGCCCAGGGGCCTCCTACGAGCAGTACTTC
TRBJ1-5	-	-	TRBV27	CASRAQADQPQHF	TGTGCCAGCAGGGCCCAGGCAGATCAGCCCCAGCATTTT
TRBJ2-1	-	-	TRBV5-1	CASSVDGTPLVDEQFF	TGCGCCAGCAGCGTTGACGGGACACCCCTTGTGGATGAGCAGTTCTTC